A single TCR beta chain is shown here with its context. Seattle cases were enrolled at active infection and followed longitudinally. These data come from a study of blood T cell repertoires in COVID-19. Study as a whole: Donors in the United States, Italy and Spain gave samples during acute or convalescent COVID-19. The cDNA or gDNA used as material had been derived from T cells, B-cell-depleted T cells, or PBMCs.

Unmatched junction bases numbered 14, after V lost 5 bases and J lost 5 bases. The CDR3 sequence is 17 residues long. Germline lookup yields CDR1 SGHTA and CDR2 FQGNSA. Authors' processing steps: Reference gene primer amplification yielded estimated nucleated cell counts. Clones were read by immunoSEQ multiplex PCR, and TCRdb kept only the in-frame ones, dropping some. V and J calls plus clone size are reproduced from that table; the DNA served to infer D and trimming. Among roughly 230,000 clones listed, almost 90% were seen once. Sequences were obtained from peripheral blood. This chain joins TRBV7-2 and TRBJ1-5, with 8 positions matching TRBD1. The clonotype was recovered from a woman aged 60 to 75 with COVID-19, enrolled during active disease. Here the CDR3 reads CASSPTPQGALDQPQHF. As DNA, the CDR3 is TGTGCCAGCAGCCCCACCCCTCAGGGGGCTCTGGATCAGCCCCAGCATTTT.